This T cell receptor (beta chain) was sequenced in a study of blood T cell repertoires in COVID-19. Study details: Acute and convalescent COVID-19 samples came from the United States, Italy and Spain. PBMCs, B-cell-depleted T cells, or T cells were the source of the cDNA or gDNA that made up the material.

This CDR3 spans 15 amino acids. Deletions cut 0 bases from V and 7 bases from J, with 16 bases between. Looked up from germline, CDR1 is SGHRS and CDR2 is YFSETQ. Original handling: Reference gene primer amplification gave estimated nucleated cell counts. Sequencing used immunoSEQ multiplex PCR; TCRdb keeps in-frame clones, though not all of them. For V, J and clone size, that table is used; D and trimming come from the DNA. The sample includes 75,000 or so clones, approximately 85% of them seen just once. The receptor was isolated from a man aged 50-59 years with acute or convalescent COVID-19. The sample was peripheral blood. The chain carries TRBV5-1 and TRBJ2-5, with D tentatively TRBD1 (5 bases). The CDR3: CASSLDLGESGTQYF. The CDR3 bases are TGCGCCAGCAGCTTGGATCTAGGGGAAAGTGGGACCCAGTACTTC.